Below, 27 T cell receptor beta chains from the same sample are listed, as sequenced in a study of CD8+ T cells in alopecia areata. The sequencing template was cDNA reverse transcribed from extracted RNA. Clones were sequenced by immunoSEQ multiplex PCR, and TCRdb holds only the in-frame ones, with some missing. The table lists around 160,000 clones, 87% of them singletons. This specimen was CD8+ T cells sorted from blood, taken at week 0. These receptors originate from a human donor with alopecia areata.

The CDR3 reads CSGSKIRTGSVTEAFF. The CDR3, as DNA: TGCAGCGGCTCTAAAATCAGGACAGGGTCGGTCACTGAAGCTTTCTTT. This chain connects TRBV29-1 to TRBJ1-1; TRBD1 matches 8 bases. Germline CDR1 and CDR2: SQVTM and ANQGSEA. After removal of 7 bases from V and 4 bases from J, the junction contained 17 bases not matched to a gene. The CDR3 is 16 amino acids.

This chain links TRBV6-5 with TRBJ1-2, with TRBD1 identical over 7 bases. This CDR3 comprises 14 residues. Per germline, CDR1 MNHEY and CDR2 SVGAGI. Unmatched junction bases numbered 6, after V lost 2 bases and J lost 6 bases. CDR3 DNA sequence: TGTGCCAGCAGTTACACCGACAGGGAGGATGGCTACACCTTC. It specifies CASSYTDREDGYTF.

The chain combines TRBV6-1 with TRBJ2-7, with no clear D. The CDR3 has 13 amino acids. The germline V and J ends were trimmed by 8 bases and 2 bases, with 13 bases remaining between them. CDR1 and CDR2 from the germline V gene are MNHNS and SASEGT. The CDR3 reads CASEDLSTYEQYF. For the CDR3, the DNA is TGTGCCAGCGAAGACCTAAGCACCTACGAGCAGTACTTC.

This rearrangement joins TRBV6-1 to TRBJ2-7; D call uncertain. Deletions cut 2 bases from V and 4 bases from J, with 9 bases between. The CDR3 totals 13 residues. In germline, CDR1 is MNHNS, CDR2 SASEGT. CDR3 region: CASSERATYEQYF. In nucleotides, the CDR3 is TGTGCCAGCAGTGAAAGAGCGACGTACGAGCAGTACTTC.

This sequence joins TRBV5-1 and TRBJ2-3, with D hard to call. The germline V and J ends were trimmed by 1 base and 5 bases, with 17 bases remaining between them. From germline, CDR1 is SGHRS and CDR2 YFSETQ. This CDR3 is built from 16 residues. The CDR3 DNA is TGCGCCAGCAGCTTGTATGGCAGACTTAGTATAGATACGCAGTATTTT. This translates into CASSLYGRLSIDTQYF.

The rearrangement uses TRBV5-1 and TRBJ2-7; 8 bases are a match to TRBD2. From germline, CDR1 is SGHRS and CDR2 YFSETQ. V was pared by 4 bases and J by 0 bases, with 6 bases of the junction left unmatched. The CDR3 length is 15 residues. CDR3 in DNA: TGCGCCAGCAGCGGTACTAGCGGTAGCTCCTACGAGCAGTACTTC. Its protein product is CASSGTSGSSYEQYF. The variable domain in full, completed from reference TRBV5-1 and TRBJ2-7, reads KAGVTQTPRYLIKTRGQQVTLSCSPISGHRSVSWYQQTPGQGLQFLFEYFSETQRNKGNFPGRFSGRQFSNSRSEMNVSTLELGDSALYLCASSGTSGSSYEQYFGPGTRLTVT.

V gene TRBV7-9 combines with J gene TRBJ1-1, with D possibly being TRBD1 (5 bases). Trimming stripped 5 bases from V and 4 bases from J, with 11 bases between. The CDR3 is 13 amino acids. Looked up from germline, CDR1 is SEHNR and CDR2 is FQNEAQ (reference sequence). CDR3 sequence reads: CASSPQGTTEAFF. In nucleotides, the CDR3 is TGTGCCAGCAGCCCTCAGGGCACCACTGAAGCTTTCTTT.

This clone was found a few times. The rearrangement uses TRBV29-1 and TRBJ2-7; 9 positions agree with TRBD1. CDR3 length: 14 residues. The germline V gene has CDR1 SQVTM and CDR2 ANQGSEA. Trimming at V came to 7 bases and at J to 5 bases, leaving 12 bases not matched to a gene. The CDR3 DNA is TGCAGCGCCCTACGGGGAGGGACAGGGAACGAGCAGTACTTC. Translation: CSALRGGTGNEQYF.

The chain joins TRBV29-1 to TRBJ2-7; 9 nucleotides align to TRBD1. Looked up from germline, CDR1 is SQVTM and CDR2 is ANQGSEA. The CDR3 is 14 residues long. Trimming removed 5 bases from V and 3 bases from J; junction bases left unmatched: 8. CDR3 in DNA: TGCAGCGTTTTGGCCTCGGACAGGGGCTACGAGCAGTACTTC. Amino acid sequence: CSVLASDRGYEQYF.

The V and J genes are TRBV20-1 and TRBJ1-1, with D unclear. The germline V gene encodes CDR1 DFQATT and CDR2 SNEGSKA (reference sequence). There are 11 residues in the CDR3. The V end was cut by 5 bases, the J end by 0 bases, with 4 bases between. The CDR3 spells CSALVNTEAFF. CDR3 bases: TGCAGTGCTTTGGTGAACACTGAAGCTTTCTTT.

V usage is TRBV4-1 and J usage is TRBJ2-7; D is unclear. CDR1 is MGHRA, CDR2 YSYEKL, per germline. This CDR3 contains 13 residues. Trimming removed 0 bases from V and 4 bases from J, with 7 bases in between. CDR3 DNA: TGCGCCAGCAGCCAAGAGACTCATTACGAGCAGTACTTC. Residues: CASSQETHYEQYF.

The V gene is TRBV11-2, the J gene TRBJ2-7; D uncertain. Deletions cut 1 base from V and 0 bases from J, with 10 bases between. The CDR3 has 15 amino acids. Germline lookup yields CDR1 SGHAT and CDR2 FQNNGV. The CDR3 here is CASSLGTSLSYEQYF. CDR3 nucleotides: TGTGCCAGCAGCTTAGGGACCAGCCTCTCCTACGAGCAGTACTTC.

The chain is built from TRBV2 and TRBJ2-7, with 10 bases fitting TRBD2. Unmatched junction bases numbered 8, after V lost 6 bases and J lost 3 bases. Per germline, CDR1 SNHLY and CDR2 FYNNEI. This CDR3 is built from 15 residues. This chain's CDR3 is CASSGTSDSYYEQYF. The CDR3 DNA reads as TGTGCCAGCAGCGGGACTAGCGACTCCTACTACGAGCAGTACTTC.

This chain links TRBV29-1 with TRBJ1-1; D call uncertain. From germline, CDR1 is SQVTM and CDR2 ANQGSEA. The V end lost 6 bases, the J end lost 1 base, and 6 bases lay between the germline ends. CDR3 length: 11 amino acids. This chain's CDR3 is CSVSRNTEAFF. Written as DNA, the CDR3 is TGCAGCGTCTCCCGGAACACTGAAGCTTTCTTT.

CDR3 region: CASSPMTSLNTEAFF. The CDR3 nucleotides are TGTGCCAGCAGCCCCATGACAAGTCTAAACACTGAAGCTTTCTTT. The chain joins TRBV6-5 to TRBJ1-1; D not certain. In germline, CDR1 is MNHEY, CDR2 SVGAGI. The V end lost 6 bases, the J end lost 2 bases, and 16 bases lay between the germline ends. The CDR3 has 15 residues.

The rearrangement links TRBV7-6 to TRBJ2-7, with 7 nucleotides matching TRBD2. Germline CDR1 SGHVS, CDR2 FNYEAQ. The trim removed 0 bases at V and 0 bases at J, leaving 5 bases unmatched. The CDR3 runs to 16 residues. CDR3 nucleotide sequence: TGTGCCAGCAGCTTAGCGGCTAGCGGAGCCTCCTACGAGCAGTACTTC. Residues: CASSLAASGASYEQYF.

This chain connects TRBV9 to TRBJ2-1, with 9 bases aligning to TRBD2. V lost 6 bases, J lost 3 bases, and 10 bases stayed unmatched. The CDR3 is made up of 16 amino acids. The germline V gene has CDR1 SGDLS and CDR2 YYNGEE. CDR3 loop: CASTPGAGGVYNEQFF. Written as DNA, the CDR3 is TGTGCCAGCACCCCGGGAGCGGGAGGAGTCTACAATGAGCAGTTCTTC.

The genes are TRBV7-3 and TRBJ2-3; D is undetermined. The V and J ends lost 5 bases and 0 bases respectively, with 15 bases between them. The CDR3 consists of 16 residues. CDR1 SGHTA and CDR2 FQGTGA come from the germline V gene. This chain's CDR3 is CASSTRVSPSTDTQYF. In DNA, the CDR3 is TGTGCCAGCAGCACACGGGTTTCTCCTAGCACAGATACGCAGTATTTT.

This clone occurred once. The J gene is TRBJ2-1, the V gene TRBV7-3; weak D call: TRBD2 (5 bases). Germline V gene sequence: CDR1 SGHTA, CDR2 FQGTGA. Trimming shortened V by 5 bases and J by 5 bases, and 19 bases separated the two germline ends. The CDR3 extends over 16 amino acids. The CDR3 coding sequence is TGTGCCAGCAGCGCGAAAAGGCCCGGGATGAACAATGAGCAGTTCTTC. It is translated as CASSAKRPGMNNEQFF.

The chain is built from TRBV13 and TRBJ1-4; no definite D call. The V and J ends lost 2 bases and 6 bases respectively, with 7 bases between them. The CDR3 sequence is 13 residues long. CDR1 PRHDT and CDR2 FYEKMQ come from the germline V gene (reference sequence). Written as DNA, the CDR3 is TGTGCCAGCAGCTTAAAGCGGGATGAAAAACTGTTTTTT. Amino acids: CASSLKRDEKLFF. The variable domain in full, completed from reference TRBV13 and TRBJ1-4, reads AAGVIQSPRHLIKEKRETATLKCYPIPRHDTVYWYQQGPGQDPQFLISFYEKMQSDKGSIPDRFSAQQFSDYHSELNMSSLELGDSALYFCASSLKRDEKLFFGSGTQLSVL.

This rearrangement joins TRBV27 to TRBJ2-1, with 11 bases matching TRBD1. V was pared by 7 bases and J by 3 bases, with 23 bases of the junction left unmatched. The CDR3 sequence is 21 residues long. Germline CDR1 reads MNHEY; CDR2 reads SMNVEV (reference sequence). CDR3: CASNTILRTGGAGTIYNEQFF. CDR3 DNA sequence: TGTGCCAGCAACACTATCCTCCGGACAGGGGGCGCCGGGACGATCTACAATGAGCAGTTCTTC.

The chain is built from TRBV29-1 and TRBJ2-1; TRBD1 matches 7 bases. Per germline, CDR1 SQVTM and CDR2 ANQGSEA. The ends lost 6 bases at V and 3 bases at J; junction bases unmatched: 2. The CDR3 loop spans 12 amino acids. The DNA of the CDR3 is TGCAGCGTCAGACAGGGCTACAATGAGCAGTTCTTC. Translation gives CSVRQGYNEQFF.

This clone turned up a few times. This sequence joins TRBV7-9 and TRBJ2-1, with D tentatively TRBD1 or TRBD2 (5 bases each). Germline V gene data show CDR1 as SEHNR and CDR2 as FQNEAQ (reference sequence). The CDR3 spans 16 residues. Trimming cost V 1 base and J 7 bases, with 17 bases left between them. In DNA form, the CDR3 reads TGTGCCAGCAGCTTAGGTCGGACCTGGGGCGGGAATGAGCAGTTCTTC. It translates to CASSLGRTWGGNEQFF.

The CDR3 sequence is CASSIIGGAGELFF. DNA for the CDR3: TGTGCCAGTAGTATAATAGGAGGGGCCGGGGAGCTGTTTTTT. The gene calls are TRBV19 and TRBJ2-2, with a tentative D call TRBD2 (6 bases). V was clipped by 2 bases and J by 6 bases, with 10 bases between them. The V gene's germline CDR1 is LNHDA and CDR2 SQIVND (reference sequence). CDR3 size: 14 residues.

The rearrangement uses TRBV7-3 and TRBJ2-1; TRBD2 matches 9 bases. V gave up 1 base and J gave up 7 bases; unmatched junction bases: 2. Germline V gene lookup returns CDR1 SGHTA and CDR2 FQGTGA. There are 14 residues in the CDR3. Written as DNA, the CDR3 is TGTGCCAGCAGCTTAAGCGGGAGGGAGAATGAGCAGTTCTTC. Encoded protein: CASSLSGRENEQFF.

Note on this clone: Other nucleotide sequences in the sample specify the same CDR3. This chain links TRBV7-6 with TRBJ2-3; a possible D gene is TRBD1 (8 bases). CDR1 and CDR2 from the germline V gene are SGHVS and FNYEAQ. The CDR3 covers 16 residues. V lost 5 bases, J lost 7 bases, and 22 bases lay in between. The CDR3 DNA reads as TGTGCCAGCAGCACCCGGCGGGACAGGACTAGTAATACGCAGTATTTT. As protein: CASSTRRDRTSNTQYF.

This clone was recorded once. The rearrangement uses TRBV6-5 and TRBJ1-2, with D unresolved. Looked up from germline, CDR1 is MNHEY and CDR2 is SVGAGI. There are 15 residues in the CDR3. Trimming removed 3 bases at V and 7 bases at J, with 18 bases between. The CDR3 loop reads CASSYYRGGPSGYTF. CDR3 bases: TGTGCCAGCAGTTATTATCGGGGAGGACCCTCTGGCTACACCTTC.